This T cell receptor (beta chain) was retrieved from a study of blood T cell repertoires in COVID-19. Method: immunoSEQ multiplex PCR; TCRdb's copy keeps in-frame clones and lacks some. The sample lists about 80,000 clones, around 81% occurring once. This CDR3 is 16 amino acids long. V lost 6 bases and J lost 3; bases outside the gene matches: 11. Per the germline V gene, CDR1 is SGHAT and CDR2 is FQNNGV. This sequence originates from a man older than 75 with active or convalescent COVID-19. The rearrangement links TRBV11-2 to TRBJ2-1; 7 nucleotides agree with TRBD1. The sample was peripheral blood. CDR3 region: CASSLETGTIYNEQFF. For the CDR3, the DNA is TGTGCCAGCAGTCTCGAGACAGGGACGATCTACAATGAGCAGTTCTTC. Looking up the rest from reference TRBV11-2 and TRBJ2-1 gives the full variable domain: EAGVAQSPRYKIIEKRQSVAFWCNPISGHATLYWYQQILGQGPKLLIQFQNNGVVDDSQLPKDRFSAERLKGVDSTLKIQPAKLEDSAVYLCASSLETGTIYNEQFFGPGTRLTVL.